The 13 T cell receptor beta chains below were found in one sample sequenced in a study of T cells after yellow fever vaccination. A single record per CDR3 protein comes from TCRdb applying MiXCR to the 5' RACE reads. The sample lists 250,000 to 400,000 distinct CDR3 sequences, approximately 4% seen once, with around 25% in the top ten. The sequencing here drew on PBMCs, taken 5 days after the yellow fever booster vaccination. All receptors derive from a man aged 18 to 30 who received the YFV17D yellow fever vaccine.

This clonotype was seen only a few times. The V call is TRBV20-1, the J call TRBJ2-3, with 7 bases that match TRBD1. J lost 1 base, V lost 5 bases, and 3 bases had no gene match. The CDR3 covers 13 residues. Germline V gives CDR1 DFQATT, CDR2 SNEGSKA (reference sequence). The CDR3, as DNA: TGCAGTGCTGACGGACAGGGCACAGATACGCAGTATTTT. It encodes CSADGQGTDTQYF.

This sequence joins TRBV10-3 and TRBJ2-1, with D perhaps matching TRBD1 or TRBD2 (6 bases each). The CDR3 consists of 17 residues. In germline, CDR1 is ENHRY, CDR2 SYGVKD. V was shortened by 4 bases and J by 6 bases, with 22 bases between the two germline ends. The CDR3 sequence is CAISAPRGQGSSNEQFF. Written as DNA, the CDR3 is TGTGCCATCAGTGCACCCCGGGGGCAGGGAAGTTCCAATGAGCAGTTCTTC.

This clonotype has at least ten counts. The chain joins TRBV10-3 to TRBJ1-2, with TRBD1 matching 11 bases. This CDR3 is built from 16 residues. V dropped 8 bases and J dropped 0; count of bases not matched to a gene: 8. CDR1 and CDR2 (germline): ENHRY, SYGVKD. The CDR3 loop is CAIGWDRGISNYGYTF. CDR3 bases: TGTGCCATCGGATGGGACAGGGGGATCTCTAACTATGGCTACACCTTC.

The chain is built from TRBV12-3 or TRBV12-4 and TRBJ1-1; 7 bases are shared with TRBD1. The CDR3 spans 14 residues. Trimming removed 1 base from V and 6 bases from J; junction bases left unmatched: 5. The CDR3 here is CASSLEGAVAEAFF. The CDR3, as DNA: TGTGCCAGCAGTTTAGAGGGGGCTGTCGCTGAAGCTTTCTTT.

The chain recombines TRBV29-1 with TRBJ1-2; the D gene is possibly TRBD1 (5 bases). V was trimmed by 3 bases and J by 5 bases, leaving 13 bases between them. Germline CDR1 SQVTM, CDR2 ANQGSEA. The CDR3 loop spans 13 amino acids. The CDR3, as DNA: TGCAGCGTTGATTCGGGGGTGGGGTATGGCTACACCTTC. As protein: CSVDSGVGYGYTF.

The sample holds a few counts of this clonotype. The chain couples TRBV7-3 to TRBJ2-1; maybe TRBD2 (6 bases). CDR3 length: 15 residues. The ends were cut back, 3 bases at V and 2 bases at J, with 11 bases in the middle. Germline V gene data show CDR1 as SGHTA and CDR2 as FQGTGA. The CDR3 region is CASSFVPGAYNEQFF. The CDR3 DNA sequence: TGTGCCAGCAGCTTCGTACCGGGGGCCTACAATGAGCAGTTCTTC.

This clonotype was detected ten times or more. V usage is TRBV18 and J usage is TRBJ1-1; no firm D call. Trimming stripped 0 bases from V and 1 base from J, with 3 bases between. The length of the CDR3 is 13 residues. CDR1 KGHSH and CDR2 LQKENI come from the germline V gene. CDR3 amino acids: CASSPPGNTEAFF. DNA of the CDR3: TGTGCCAGCTCACCACCGGGGAACACTGAAGCTTTCTTT.

This clonotype occurred a few times. V usage is TRBV7-6 and J usage is TRBJ2-5; perhaps TRBD2 as D (6 bases). The CDR3 extends over 13 amino acids. V was clipped by 3 bases and J by 4 bases, with 9 bases between them. The germline V gene encodes CDR1 SGHVS and CDR2 FNYEAQ. The DNA of the CDR3 is TGTGCCAGCAGCTTTCTGCGGGGAGAGACCCAGTACTTC. Translating it yields CASSFLRGETQYF.

The V and J genes are TRBV6-6 and TRBJ1-1, with D possibly matching TRBD1 (5 bases). This CDR3 comprises 14 residues. V was shortened by 6 bases and J by 0 bases, with 11 bases between the two germline ends. Germline CDR1 reads MNHNY; CDR2 reads SVGAGI (reference sequence). CDR3 coding DNA: TGTGCCAGCAGCTGGGGGGAGATGAACACTGAAGCTTTCTTT. Residues: CASSWGEMNTEAFF.

The V and J genes are TRBV24-1 and TRBJ2-2; 13 nucleotides line up with TRBD2. Germline CDR1 KGHDR, CDR2 SFDVKD. V gave up 9 bases and J gave up 7 bases; unmatched junction bases: 4. This CDR3 region has 14 residues. DNA for the CDR3: TGTGCCACCCGAGGACTAGCGGGAGTCGGGGAGCTGTTTTTT. Its protein product is CATRGLAGVGELFF.

The table lists this clonotype with many counts. The gene calls are TRBV7-2 and TRBJ2-1, with D perhaps given as TRBD1 or TRBD2 (5 bases each). Deletions cut 5 bases from V and 8 bases from J, with 13 bases between. Germline V gene lookup returns CDR1 SGHTA and CDR2 FQGNSA. CDR3 size: 13 residues. CDR3 nucleotides: TGTGCCAGCAGCAAGGGACCGCCCGATGAGCAGTTCTTC. This codes for CASSKGPPDEQFF.

This clonotype has just a few counts. The V and J genes are TRBV6-5 and TRBJ1-5; tentative D call: TRBD1 (6 bases). Between the trimmed V and J ends, which lost 1 base and 0 bases, there was a span of 13 bases. Germline CDR1 reads MNHEY; CDR2 reads SVGAGI. The CDR3 consists of 17 residues. The CDR3 reads CASSYYGGLGSNQPQHF. As DNA, the CDR3 is TGTGCCAGCAGTTACTACGGGGGGCTGGGTAGCAATCAGCCCCAGCATTTT.

This clonotype was seen many times. This chain uses TRBV29-1 with TRBJ2-1; D is unresolved. Trimming cost V 1 base and J 8 bases, with 12 bases left between them. The germline V gene encodes CDR1 SQVTM and CDR2 ANQGSEA. The CDR3 extends over 13 amino acids. The CDR3 DNA sequence: TGCAGCGTTGAAGCAGACTTAGCATATGAGCAGTTCTTC. Translating gives CSVEADLAYEQFF.